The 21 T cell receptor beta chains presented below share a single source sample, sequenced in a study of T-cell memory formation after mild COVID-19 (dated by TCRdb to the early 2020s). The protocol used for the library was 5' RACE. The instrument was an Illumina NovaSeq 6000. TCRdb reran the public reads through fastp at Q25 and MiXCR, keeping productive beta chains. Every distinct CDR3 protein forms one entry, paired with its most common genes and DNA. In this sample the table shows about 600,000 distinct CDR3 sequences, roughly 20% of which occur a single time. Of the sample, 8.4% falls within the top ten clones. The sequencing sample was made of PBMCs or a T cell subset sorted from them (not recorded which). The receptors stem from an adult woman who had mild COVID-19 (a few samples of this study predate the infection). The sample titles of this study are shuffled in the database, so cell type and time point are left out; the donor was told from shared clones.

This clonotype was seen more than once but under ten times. CDR3: CASSQDLLAGENEQFF. CDR3 DNA sequence: TGCGCCAGCAGCCAAGATCTACTAGCGGGAGAGAATGAGCAGTTCTTC. This chain links TRBV4-3 with TRBJ2-1, with 11 bases aligning to TRBD2. Per the germline V gene, CDR1 is LGHNA and CDR2 is YSLEER. CDR3 size: 16 residues. The ends lost 0 bases at V and 7 bases at J; junction bases unmatched: 5.

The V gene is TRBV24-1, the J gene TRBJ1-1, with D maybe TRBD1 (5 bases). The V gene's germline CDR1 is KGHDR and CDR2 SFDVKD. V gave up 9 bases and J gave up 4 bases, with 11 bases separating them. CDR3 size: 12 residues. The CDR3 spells CATGGDGTEAFF. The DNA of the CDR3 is TGTGCCACCGGGGGAGATGGCACTGAAGCTTTCTTT.

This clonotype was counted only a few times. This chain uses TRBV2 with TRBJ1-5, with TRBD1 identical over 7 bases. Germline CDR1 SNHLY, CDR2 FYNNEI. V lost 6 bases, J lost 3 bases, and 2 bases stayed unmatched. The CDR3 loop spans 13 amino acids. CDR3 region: CASRGQINQPQHF. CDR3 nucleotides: TGTGCCAGCAGGGGACAGATCAATCAGCCCCAGCATTTT.

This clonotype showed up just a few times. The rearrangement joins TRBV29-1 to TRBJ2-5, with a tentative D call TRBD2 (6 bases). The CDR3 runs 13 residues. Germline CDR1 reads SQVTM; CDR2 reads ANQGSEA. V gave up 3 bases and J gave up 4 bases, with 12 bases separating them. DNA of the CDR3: TGCAGCGTTGACCACCAGGGAGGAGAGACCCAGTACTTC. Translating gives CSVDHQGGETQYF.

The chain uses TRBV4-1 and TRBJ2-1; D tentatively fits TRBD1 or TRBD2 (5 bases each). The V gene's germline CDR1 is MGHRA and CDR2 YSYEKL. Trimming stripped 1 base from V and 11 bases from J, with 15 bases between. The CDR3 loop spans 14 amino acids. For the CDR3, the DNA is TGCGCCAGCAGCCAAGTAATTAGCCGGGACCAGCAGTTCTTC. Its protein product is CASSQVISRDQQFF.

The CDR3 protein is CASRGRGLDGNTIYF. The CDR3 nucleotides are TGTGCCAGCAGGGGCCGGGGGCTAGATGGAAACACCATATATTTT. V and J are TRBV12-3 or TRBV12-4 and TRBJ1-3; TRBD1 might be the D (6 bases). V lost 6 bases and J lost 3, with 15 bases in between. The CDR3 contains 15 residues.

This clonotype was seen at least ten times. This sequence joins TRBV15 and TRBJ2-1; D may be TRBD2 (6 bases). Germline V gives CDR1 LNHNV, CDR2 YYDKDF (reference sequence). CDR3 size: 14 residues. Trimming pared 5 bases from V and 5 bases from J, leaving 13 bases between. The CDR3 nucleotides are TGTGCCACCAGCTGGAGGGTCGGAGACAATGAGCAGTTCTTC. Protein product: CATSWRVGDNEQFF. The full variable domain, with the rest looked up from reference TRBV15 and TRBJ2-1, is DAMVIQNPRYQVTQFGKPVTLSCSQTLNHNVMYWYQQKSSQAPKLLFHYYDKDFNNEADTPDNFQSRRPNTSFCFLDIRSPGLGDTAMYLCATSWRVGDNEQFFGPGTRLTVL.

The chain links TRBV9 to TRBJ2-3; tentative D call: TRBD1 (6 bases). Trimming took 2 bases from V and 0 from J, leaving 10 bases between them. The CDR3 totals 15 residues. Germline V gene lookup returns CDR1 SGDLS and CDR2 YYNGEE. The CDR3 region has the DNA TGTGCCAGCAGCGTTGACAGGACTAGCACAGATACGCAGTATTTT. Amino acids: CASSVDRTSTDTQYF.

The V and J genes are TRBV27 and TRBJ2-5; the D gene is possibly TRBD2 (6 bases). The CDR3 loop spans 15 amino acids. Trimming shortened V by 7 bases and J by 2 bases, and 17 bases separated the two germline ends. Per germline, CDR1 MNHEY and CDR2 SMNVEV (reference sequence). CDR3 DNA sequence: TGTGCCAGCACCCTACGGGCGGGACGACAAGAGACCCAGTACTTC. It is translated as CASTLRAGRQETQYF.

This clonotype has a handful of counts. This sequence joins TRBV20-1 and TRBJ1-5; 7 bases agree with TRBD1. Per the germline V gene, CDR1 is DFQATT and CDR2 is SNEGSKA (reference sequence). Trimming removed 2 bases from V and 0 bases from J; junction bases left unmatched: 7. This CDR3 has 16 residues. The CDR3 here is CSARTTGVYSNQPQHF. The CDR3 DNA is TGCAGTGCTAGAACCACAGGGGTCTATAGCAATCAGCCCCAGCATTTT.

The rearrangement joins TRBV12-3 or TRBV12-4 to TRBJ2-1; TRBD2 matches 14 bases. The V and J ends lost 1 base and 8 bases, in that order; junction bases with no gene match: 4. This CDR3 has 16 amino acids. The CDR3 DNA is TGTGCCAGCAGTTTAGTCGGGACTAGCGGGAGTCATGAGCAGTTCTTC. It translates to CASSLVGTSGSHEQFF.

CDR3 nucleotides: TGTGCCAGCAGCTTATCGGGGGGGGAGTCAGGATACAATGAGCAGTTCTTC. This gives the protein CASSLSGGESGYNEQFF. The chain is built from TRBV7-2 and TRBJ2-1, with 8 bases identical to TRBD2. The CDR3 is 17 amino acids. Germline values: CDR1 SGHTA, CDR2 FQGNSA. Unmatched junction bases numbered 10, after V lost 2 bases and J lost 4 bases.

CDR3 in DNA: TGTGCCAGCAGTGGGGACCCGGGACAGGGGGTTTTCGATAGCACAGATACGCAGTATTTT. As protein: CASSGDPGQGVFDSTDTQYF. The chain carries TRBV2 and TRBJ2-3; 11 nucleotides align to TRBD1. Looked up from germline, CDR1 is SNHLY and CDR2 is FYNNEI. CDR3 length: 20 amino acids. J gave up 0 bases and V 4 bases, and 15 bases lay outside the gene matches.

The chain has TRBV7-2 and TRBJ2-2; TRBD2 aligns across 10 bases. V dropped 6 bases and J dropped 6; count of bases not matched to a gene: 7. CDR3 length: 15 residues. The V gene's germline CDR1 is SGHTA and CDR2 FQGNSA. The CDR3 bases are TGTGCCAGCAGAAATAGCGGGGGGCGTCCCGGGGAGCTGTTTTTT. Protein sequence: CASRNSGGRPGELFF.

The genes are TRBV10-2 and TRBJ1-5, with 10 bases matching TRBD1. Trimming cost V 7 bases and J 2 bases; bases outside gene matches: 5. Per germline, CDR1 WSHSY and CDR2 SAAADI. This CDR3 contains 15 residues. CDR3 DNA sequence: TGCGCCAGCAATTCCGGGACAGGGGGCAATCAGCCCCAGCATTTT. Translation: CASNSGTGGNQPQHF.

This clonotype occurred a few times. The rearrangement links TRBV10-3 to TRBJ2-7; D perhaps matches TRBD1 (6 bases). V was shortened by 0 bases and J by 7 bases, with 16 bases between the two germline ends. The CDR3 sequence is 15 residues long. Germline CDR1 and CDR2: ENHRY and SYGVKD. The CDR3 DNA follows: TGTGCCATCAGTGAGTCAGCCTCATGGCAGGGGGAGCAGTACTTC. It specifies CAISESASWQGEQYF.

CDR3 sequence reads: CASSPAAARGRETQYF. CDR3 in DNA: TGTGCCAGCAGCCCTGCGGCGGCTAGGGGGCGAGAGACCCAGTACTTC. J is TRBJ2-5 and V is TRBV9; 7 bases map to TRBD1. Germline lookup yields CDR1 SGDLS and CDR2 YYNGEE. The CDR3 sequence is 16 residues long. The junction had 13 bases not matched to a gene; V was cut back by 4 bases and J by 4 bases.

The CDR3 protein is CASSLRGTSGGETSGANVLTF. CDR3 in DNA: TGTGCCAGCAGCTTACGAGGGACTAGCGGGGGAGAAACATCTGGGGCCAACGTCCTGACTTTC. V usage is TRBV7-6 and J usage is TRBJ2-6; 14 nucleotides align to TRBD2. Germline V gives CDR1 SGHVS, CDR2 FNYEAQ. The length of the CDR3 is 21 residues. The ends lost 2 bases at V and 1 base at J; junction bases unmatched: 10.

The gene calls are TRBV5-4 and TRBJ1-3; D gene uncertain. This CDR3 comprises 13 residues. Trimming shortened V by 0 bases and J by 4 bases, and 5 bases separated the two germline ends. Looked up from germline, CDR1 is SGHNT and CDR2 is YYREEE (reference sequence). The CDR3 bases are TGTGCCAGCAGCTTGGTTCAGGGAAACACCATATATTTT. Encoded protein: CASSLVQGNTIYF.

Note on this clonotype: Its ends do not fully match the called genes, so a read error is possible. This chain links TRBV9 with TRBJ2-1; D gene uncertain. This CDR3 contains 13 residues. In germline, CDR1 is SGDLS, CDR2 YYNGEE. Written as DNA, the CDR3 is TGTGCCAGCAGCGTCCACCCGCTCCCGGAGATATACTTC. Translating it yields CASSVHPLPEIYF.

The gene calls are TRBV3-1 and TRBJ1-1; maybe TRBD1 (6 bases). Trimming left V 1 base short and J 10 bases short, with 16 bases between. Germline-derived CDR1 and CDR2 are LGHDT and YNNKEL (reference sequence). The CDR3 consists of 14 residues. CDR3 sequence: CASSQATGIQRAFF. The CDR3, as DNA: TGTGCCAGCAGCCAAGCCACAGGGATTCAGAGAGCTTTCTTT.